The 30 T cell receptor beta chains listed next were all sequenced from one sample in a study of T cells in Graves' hyperthyroidism and ophthalmopathy. RNA transcripts gave rise to amplified TCR beta CDR3 regions. Carried out on the TCR CDR3, a first-round RT-PCR used the HTBI primer set. TCRdb called the multiplex PCR reads again in MiXCR, with one record for every CDR3 protein. The table records hundreds of thousands of distinct CDR3 sequences, about 14% of them present only once. The sequenced material came from blood. The source is a woman aged 25 to 39 with Graves' hyperthyroidism.

The rearrangement links TRBV11-1 to TRBJ1-5; D perhaps matches TRBD1 (5 bases). Germline V gives CDR1 SGHAT, CDR2 FQDESV (reference sequence). The length of the CDR3 is 15 residues. Trimming shortened V by 5 bases and J by 3 bases, and 14 bases separated the two germline ends. The CDR3 DNA follows: TGTGCCAGCAGCCAAGATTGGGGGATCAATCAGCCCCAGCATTTT. It specifies CASSQDWGINQPQHF.

This clonotype was detected many times. This sequence joins TRBV7-3 and TRBJ2-3; tentative D call: TRBD2 (6 bases). The V gene's germline CDR1 is SGHTA and CDR2 FQGTGA. V lost 5 bases and J lost 0, with 18 bases in between. The CDR3 is made up of 17 amino acids. CDR3 sequence: CASSPYPLAASTDTQYF. Written as DNA, the CDR3 is TGTGCCAGCAGCCCATACCCATTAGCGGCTAGCACAGATACGCAGTATTTT.

In this sample, this clonotype turned up many times. CDR3 nucleotide sequence: TGTGCCAGCAGTTGGACTGGAGATACGCAGTATTTT. Translation: CASSWTGDTQYF. The chain carries TRBV6-2 or TRBV6-3 and TRBJ2-3, with a tentative D call TRBD2 (5 bases). Per germline, CDR1 MNHEY and CDR2 SVGEGT. Trimming removed 4 bases from V and 5 bases from J, with 7 bases in between. The CDR3 length is 12 residues.

This clonotype was detected many times. The chain carries TRBV15 and TRBJ2-7, with D possibly matching TRBD2 (6 bases). The CDR3 is 14 residues long. The V gene lost 5 bases and the J gene lost 2 bases, with 13 bases spanning the gap. Germline V gene data show CDR1 as LNHNV and CDR2 as YYDKDF (reference sequence). DNA for the CDR3: TGTGCCACCAGCCAAAGACTAGAGACCTACGAGCAGTACTTC. This codes for CATSQRLETYEQYF.

This clonotype was counted ten times or more. This chain connects TRBV6-1 to TRBJ1-5; D possibly corresponds to TRBD1 (5 bases). This CDR3 comprises 14 residues. Germline V gene data show CDR1 as MNHNS and CDR2 as SASEGT. V lost 5 bases to trimming and J lost 3 bases, with 11 bases between them. The CDR3 region is CASSRGRVNQPQHF. DNA for the CDR3: TGTGCCAGCAGTCGGGGACGGGTCAATCAGCCCCAGCATTTT.

This clonotype was counted only a few times. The chain has TRBV3-1 and TRBJ2-3, with D tentatively TRBD1 (6 bases). This CDR3 comprises 14 residues. The germline V gene has CDR1 LGHDT and CDR2 YNNKEL (reference sequence). V lost 5 bases and J lost 5, with 14 bases in between. The CDR3 is CASSANRVGDTQYF. For the CDR3, the DNA is TGTGCCAGCAGCGCCAACAGGGTTGGAGATACGCAGTATTTT.

The genes are TRBV19 and TRBJ2-7; 9 bases are a match to TRBD1. The CDR3 length is 15 residues. The V and J ends lost 5 bases and 3 bases, in that order; junction bases with no gene match: 8. The V gene's germline CDR1 is LNHDA and CDR2 SQIVND (reference sequence). In DNA form, the CDR3 reads TGTGCCAGTAGTGCCGGACAGGGGCTGAGCTACGAGCAGTACTTC. Residues: CASSAGQGLSYEQYF.

In its sample, this clonotype was seen a few times. V is TRBV7-6 and J is TRBJ2-1; 12 bases map to TRBD2. The CDR3 is 16 amino acids. Looked up from germline, CDR1 is SGHVS and CDR2 is FNYEAQ. Trimming took 1 base from V and 6 from J; bases not matched to a gene: 4. CDR3 region: CASSLGATSGSNEQFF. For the CDR3, the DNA is TGTGCCAGCAGCTTAGGTGCGACTAGCGGGAGCAATGAGCAGTTCTTC.

This clonotype has at least ten counts. The chain has TRBV29-1 and TRBJ2-3, with D tentatively TRBD1 (5 bases). The V gene's germline CDR1 is SQVTM and CDR2 ANQGSEA. The V end was cut by 3 bases, the J end by 2 bases, with 9 bases between. The CDR3 loop spans 13 amino acids. The CDR3 protein is CSVDRGSTDTQYF. CDR3 nucleotides: TGCAGCGTTGATAGGGGATCCACAGATACGCAGTATTTT.

The V and J genes are TRBV5-1 and TRBJ1-4; a possible D gene is TRBD1 (6 bases). The germline V and J ends were trimmed by 5 bases and 0 bases, with 23 bases remaining between them. This CDR3 contains 19 residues. CDR1 and CDR2 from the germline V gene are SGHRS and YFSETQ. DNA of the CDR3: TGCGCCAGCAGGGCACCGGGACAAGGACAATTTGCAACTAATGAAAAACTGTTTTTT. Encoded protein: CASRAPGQGQFATNEKLFF.

This clonotype was seen only a few times. J is TRBJ1-1 and V is TRBV3-1; D is perhaps TRBD1 (6 bases). Trimming shortened V by 0 bases and J by 5 bases, and 16 bases separated the two germline ends. This CDR3 region has 16 residues. Germline values: CDR1 LGHDT, CDR2 YNNKEL (reference sequence). The CDR3 region is CASSQEGAGKPTEAFF. DNA for the CDR3: TGTGCCAGCAGCCAAGAGGGGGCAGGCAAGCCGACTGAAGCTTTCTTT.

As regards this clonotype: An end of the junction differs from the germline gene, which may be a read error. V is TRBV30 and J is TRBJ1-1; perhaps TRBD1 as D (5 bases). Germline CDR1 is GTSNPN and CDR2 is SVGIG (reference sequence). The CDR3 runs to 16 residues. CDR3 nucleotides: TGTGCCTGGATGGAGTCGGGACTCCTCCCCTTAACTGAAGCTTCCTTT. Translation: CAWMESGLLPLTEASF.

This clonotype was counted a few times. This chain connects TRBV20-1 to TRBJ2-2; maybe TRBD2 (6 bases). V was cut by 0 bases and J by 3 bases, with 11 bases left in between. The germline CDR1 and CDR2 sequences are DFQATT and SNEGSKA (reference sequence). The CDR3 covers 15 residues. CDR3 sequence reads: CSARDPGVDTGELFF. The CDR3 coding sequence is TGCAGTGCTAGAGATCCGGGGGTCGACACCGGGGAGCTGTTTTTT.

There are a few counts of this clonotype. The J gene is TRBJ2-3, the V gene TRBV13; a possible D gene is TRBD2 (5 bases). Trimming shortened V by 5 bases and J by 8 bases, and 11 bases separated the two germline ends. Germline V gene data show CDR1 as PRHDT and CDR2 as FYEKMQ (reference sequence). This CDR3 contains 12 residues. This CDR3 reads CASSPAVGTQYF. The DNA for the CDR3 is TGTGCCAGCAGCCCAGCGGTTGGTACGCAGTATTTT. The full variable domain, completed using reference TRBV13 and TRBJ2-3, is AAGVIQSPRHLIKEKRETATLKCYPIPRHDTVYWYQQGPGQDPQFLISFYEKMQSDKGSIPDRFSAQQFSDYHSELNMSSLELGDSALYFCASSPAVGTQYFGPGTRLTVL.

J is TRBJ2-6 and V is TRBV11-1; D is unresolved. The CDR3 totals 14 residues. V dropped 7 bases and J dropped 0 bases, with 7 bases sitting between them. Germline V CDR1 and CDR2: SGHAT, FQDESV (reference sequence). The CDR3 sequence is CASIGRSGANVLTF. The CDR3 nucleotides read TGTGCCAGCATTGGGCGCTCTGGGGCCAACGTCCTGACTTTC.

This clonotype has only a few counts. The limits of the CDR3 on the DNA are not certain, so only TCRdb's listed CDR3 is given. The chain joins TRBV3-2 to TRBJ2-5; the D call of TRBD1 is as the table states it, not checked on the DNA. TRBV3-2 is annotated as a pseudogene. The CDR3 is 14 residues long, ends included. CDR3 sequence reads: CASSQDWGRGTQYF.

In its sample, this clonotype was seen a few times. The V call is TRBV6-2 or TRBV6-3, the J call TRBJ2-7; D not resolved. The CDR3 spans 12 residues. V was cut by 8 bases and J by 2 bases, with 10 bases left in between. Germline V gene data show CDR1 as MNHEY and CDR2 as SVGEGT. CDR3 in DNA: TGTGCCAGCGGTGGCAGCCCCTACGAGCAGTACTTC. The encoded protein is CASGGSPYEQYF.

There are many counts of this clonotype. V gene TRBV20-1 combines with J gene TRBJ2-7; 7 nucleotides match TRBD2. CDR3 length: 13 residues. V dropped 3 bases and J dropped 5; count of bases not matched to a gene: 7. Germline-derived CDR1 and CDR2 are DFQATT and SNEGSKA (reference sequence). The CDR3 here is CSARRRELDEQYF. CDR3 DNA: TGCAGTGCTAGGAGGCGGGAGCTCGACGAGCAGTACTTC.

The table lists this clonotype with many counts. The chain is built from TRBV12-3 or TRBV12-4 and TRBJ1-6, with no clear D. V lost 5 bases, J lost 5 bases, and 10 bases lay in between. This CDR3 has 14 amino acids. The CDR3 sequence is CASSPRRNNSPLHF. CDR3 DNA sequence: TGTGCCAGCAGTCCCCGGAGAAATAATTCACCCCTCCACTTT.

The sample holds many counts of this clonotype. The chain has TRBV7-2 and TRBJ2-3, with a weak D call TRBD2 (5 bases). In germline, CDR1 is SGHTA, CDR2 FQGNSA. The CDR3 extends over 13 amino acids. The V and J ends lost 4 bases and 3 bases respectively, with 8 bases between them. CDR3 protein: CASSWSGTDTQYF. The CDR3 bases are TGTGCCAGCAGCTGGAGCGGTACAGATACGCAGTATTTT.

Only a few counts were recorded for this clonotype. The chain joins TRBV7-2 to TRBJ1-3; D not resolved. Trimming cost V 4 bases and J 0 bases, with 7 bases left between them. This CDR3 region has 14 residues. CDR1 and CDR2 (germline): SGHTA, FQGNSA. The CDR3 protein is CASSYGSSGNTIYF. CDR3 bases: TGTGCCAGCAGCTACGGGAGCTCTGGAAACACCATATATTTT.

V and J are TRBV6-2 or TRBV6-3 and TRBJ1-5; TRBD1 is a possible D gene (5 bases). This CDR3 is 16 amino acids long. From germline, CDR1 is MNHEY and CDR2 SVGEGT. V lost 7 bases and J lost 1, with 17 bases in between. The CDR3 reads CASNPAPGQSNQPQHF. CDR3 nucleotides: TGTGCCAGCAATCCCGCCCCGGGGCAGAGCAATCAGCCCCAGCATTTT.

This clonotype was detected ten times or more. The rearrangement links TRBV29-1 to TRBJ2-2, with a tentative D call TRBD1 (6 bases). The CDR3 sequence is 13 residues long. Germline V lookup: CDR1 SQVTM, CDR2 ANQGSEA. The germline V and J ends were trimmed by 6 bases and 7 bases, with 15 bases remaining between them. CDR3 sequence reads: CSVENRANGELFF. For the CDR3, the DNA is TGCAGCGTGGAGAACAGGGCGAACGGGGAGCTGTTTTTT.

Many counts were recorded for this clonotype. This chain joins TRBV28 and TRBJ2-3; D call uncertain. The CDR3 has 12 amino acids. The germline V and J ends were trimmed by 6 bases and 1 base, with 5 bases remaining between them. In germline, CDR1 is MDHEN, CDR2 SYDVKM. As DNA, the CDR3 is TGTGCCAGCAGGGGCGGCACAGATACGCAGTATTTT. Translation: CASRGGTDTQYF.

This clonotype was detected ten times or more. The V gene is TRBV11-2, the J gene TRBJ2-5; 13 bases map to TRBD2. The CDR3 loop spans 17 amino acids. Germline V gene sequence: CDR1 SGHAT, CDR2 FQNNGV. V shed 4 bases, J shed 5 bases, and the junction held 10 bases outside the gene matches. CDR3 bases: TGTGCCAGCAGCTCATACTTACTAGCGGGAGGGCAGGAGACCCAGTACTTC. It yields the protein CASSSYLLAGGQETQYF.

This clonotype was detected ten times or more. V gene TRBV11-1 combines with J gene TRBJ2-3, with 10 bases lining up with TRBD2. The CDR3 has 15 residues. J lost 2 bases, V lost 5 bases, and 4 bases had no gene match. The germline V gene encodes CDR1 SGHAT and CDR2 FQDESV (reference sequence). The CDR3 region has the DNA TGTGCCAGCAGCGAAACTAGCGGGACCACAGATACGCAGTATTTT. Translated, it gives CASSETSGTTDTQYF.

This clonotype has more than one count but fewer than ten. The CDR3 nucleotides are TGTGCCAGCAGCGCAACAGACGGACCCTATGGCTACACCTTC. As protein: CASSATDGPYGYTF. V and J are TRBV9 and TRBJ1-2; D not resolved. The length of the CDR3 is 14 residues. The V end lost 3 bases, the J end lost 4 bases, and 13 bases lay between the germline ends. Germline-derived CDR1 and CDR2 are SGDLS and YYNGEE.

The sample holds a few counts of this clonotype. The DNA for the CDR3 is TGTGCCAGCAGTGAAGTGGTGGGTTCTGGGACCTACGAGCAGTACTTC. Translation gives CASSEVVGSGTYEQYF. The V and J genes are TRBV25-1 and TRBJ2-7; D is ambiguous. In germline, CDR1 is MGHDK, CDR2 SYGVNS. CDR3 length equals 16 residues. V gave up 2 bases and J gave up 2 bases, with 16 bases separating them.

This chain uses TRBV7-9 with TRBJ2-1; no firm D call. This CDR3 comprises 13 residues. Germline V lookup: CDR1 SEHNR, CDR2 FQNEAQ (reference sequence). V lost 3 bases, J lost 6 bases, and 9 bases lay in between. The CDR3 sequence is CASSFELSNEQFF. The CDR3 bases are TGTGCCAGCAGCTTTGAACTCTCCAATGAGCAGTTCTTC. The full variable domain, with the rest looked up from reference TRBV7-9 and TRBJ2-1, is DTGVSQNPRHKITKRGQNVTFRCDPISEHNRLYWYRQTLGQGPEFLTYFQNEAQLEKSRLLSDRFSAERPKGSFSTLEIQRTEQGDSAMYLCASSFELSNEQFFGPGTRLTVL.

At least ten counts were recorded for this clonotype. This chain joins TRBV27 and TRBJ2-7; tentative D call: TRBD1 (6 bases). V lost 0 bases, J lost 2 bases, and 14 bases lay in between. This CDR3 is built from 16 residues. CDR1 is MNHEY, CDR2 SMNVEV, per germline (reference sequence). CDR3 amino acids: CASSLSFWDTTYEQYF. The CDR3 bases are TGTGCCAGCAGTTTATCTTTTTGGGACACAACCTACGAGCAGTACTTC.